The TCR beta chain described here comes from a study of long-term antiretroviral therapy in people with HIV. Study-wide findings and caveats: Gathering of blood took place between 2004 and 2017, possibly under older ART regimens.

As concerns this clone: What it recognizes is unknown.

Runs used v3.0 of the immunoSEQ assay and were done at survey level. Some clones are missing from TCRdb's copy, which holds only in-frame ones; the method was immunoSEQ multiplex PCR. The sample shows about 13,000 clones, approximately 80% of them seen only once. This specimen consisted of unsorted PBMCs, obtained 1.3 years after starting antiretroviral therapy. This sequence originates from a woman aged 18-35 years with HIV.

The CDR3 here is CASSYSGTGPNTEAFF. The DNA for the CDR3 is TGTGCCAGCAGTTACTCAGGTACGGGGCCGAACACTGAAGCTTTCTTT. The rearrangement uses TRBV6-6 and TRBJ1-1; maybe TRBD1 (5 bases). V was shortened by 0 bases and J by 1 base, with 12 bases between the two germline ends. The CDR3 contains 16 residues. Germline CDR1 MNHNY, CDR2 SVGAGI (reference sequence).